The entry below gives a single T cell receptor beta chain sequence along with its context. Germline-derived CDR1 and CDR2 are KGHSH and LQKENI. The V end lost 3 bases, the J end lost 6 bases, and 17 bases lay between the germline ends. This CDR3 is 15 amino acids long. This entry belongs to a study of blood T cell repertoires in COVID-19. Study overall: Whether acute or convalescent, the COVID-19 samples came from the United States, Italy and Spain. PBMCs, B-cell-depleted T cells, or T cells were the source of the cDNA or gDNA that made up the material.

As handled by the study authors: Estimation of nucleated cell counts relied on the amplification of reference gene primers. Assay used: immunoSEQ multiplex PCR; TCRdb lists only in-frame clones, some missing. Clone size and V and J calls were adopted from that table, with D and trimming inferred from the DNA. Among 250,000 to 300,000 clones, roughly 86% were seen once, and the ten largest hold approximately 0.8%. This chain joins TRBV18 and TRBJ1-2; D possibly corresponds to TRBD1 (5 bases). This receptor was obtained from a woman under 40 with acute or convalescent COVID-19. Sequenced input: peripheral blood. Here the CDR3 reads CASSPSRDSWNGYTF. CDR3 coding DNA: TGTGCCAGCTCACCTTCACGCGACAGCTGGAATGGCTACACCTTC.